The rows below give T cell receptor beta chains drawn from one sample of a study of regulatory T cells in long-lasting Graves disease. TCRdb ran MiXCR on the multiplex PCR reads and lists one entry per CDR3 protein. The table lists approximately 230,000 distinct CDR3 sequences, around 19% of them singletons. Sequenced here: peripheral blood mononuclear cells (PBMCs), sampled at new diagnosis, from a patient treated with antithyroid drugs. These receptors were obtained from a female donor with Graves disease. CDR3s include the opening cysteine and the closing phenylalanine or tryptophan. The order of the fields is J gene, clone size, D gene, V gene, CDR3 protein, CDR3 DNA. A D gene is named only where the DNA matches it firmly. Expanded clones are given a class, and other clones once, few, many or no size at all.

TRBJ1-5 many NA TRBV4-1 CASSQAQTGNQPQHF TGCGCCAGCAGCCAAGCACAAACCGGCAATCAGCCCCAGCATTTT
TRBJ2-5 many NA TRBV10-3 CAISELRGQETQYF TGTGCCATCAGTGAATTGAGGGGGCAAGAGACCCAGTACTTC
TRBJ1-1 many NA TRBV12-3/TRBV12-4 CASSLTRPGGVEAFF TGTGCCAGCAGTTTAACCCGGCCCGGAGGTGTTGAAGCTTTCTTT
TRBJ2-5 many NA TRBV27 CASSLYIPTETQYF TGTGCCAGCAGTTTATATATCCCTACAGAGACCCAGTACTTC
TRBJ2-7 NA NA TRBV12-5 CASAPPRDEQYF TGTGCTAGTGCCCCCCCTCGGGACGAGCAGTACTTC
TRBJ1-2 NA TRBD1 TRBV30 CAWTRQGAIYGYTF TGTGCCTGGACCCGACAGGGGGCGATCTATGGCTACACCTTC
TRBJ1-5 many NA TRBV15 CATSSAMGVGSNQPQHF TGTGCCACCAGCAGTGCTATGGGGGTTGGGAGCAATCAGCCCCAGCATTTT
TRBJ2-4 many NA TRBV2 CASSEVGGLSAIKNIQYF TGTGCCAGCAGTGAAGTGGGAGGCTTGTCTGCAATCAAAAACATTCAGTACTTC
TRBJ2-7 NA NA TRBV6-1 CASRPLSLPSSYEQYF TGTGCCAGCAGACCCCTTAGTCTACCGAGCTCCTACGAGCAGTACTTC
TRBJ1-1 many NA TRBV3-1 CASTKGAGNTEAFF TGTGCCAGCACAAAAGGGGCGGGGAACACTGAAGCTTTCTTT
TRBJ2-7 many NA TRBV10-2 CASRHQGFGLYEQYF TGCGCCAGCAGACACCAGGGCTTCGGGTTATACGAGCAGTACTTC
TRBJ2-7 NA TRBD2 TRBV12-3/TRBV12-4 CASTMTSGILYEQYF TGTGCCAGCACCATGACTAGCGGGATTCTGTACGAGCAGTACTTC
TRBJ1-1 NA NA TRBV11-3 CASSYGGGNTEAFF TGTGCCAGCAGCTATGGGGGAGGGAACACTGAAGCTTTCTTT
TRBJ2-7 many NA TRBV2 CASKWRAESYEQYF TGTGCCAGCAAATGGAGGGCTGAGTCTTACGAGCAGTACTTC
TRBJ2-7 NA NA TRBV3-1 CASSMDRDSYFYEQYF TGTGCCAGCAGCATGGACCGGGACTCCTATTTTTACGAGCAGTACTTC
TRBJ1-6 many TRBD1 TRBV27 CASSFKTGRDSPLHF TGTGCCAGCAGTTTCAAGACAGGGAGGGATTCACCCCTCCACTTT
TRBJ2-5 many TRBD2 TRBV7-3 CASSLGFAGGPEETQYF TGTGCCAGCAGCTTAGGCTTTGCGGGAGGGCCGGAGGAGACCCAGTACTTC
TRBJ2-7 NA TRBD1 TRBV7-9 CASSLAGWQGAYEQYF TGTGCCAGCAGCTTAGCAGGTTGGCAGGGGGCCTACGAGCAGTACTTC
TRBJ2-7 NA TRBD2 TRBV9 CASSATAGSSYEQYF TGTGCCAGCAGCGCCACAGCGGGGAGCTCCTACGAGCAGTACTTC
TRBJ2-2 many TRBD2 TRBV7-3 CASSPRLAGVANTGELFF TGTGCCAGCAGCCCCAGACTAGCGGGAGTGGCGAACACCGGGGAGCTGTTTTTT
TRBJ2-2 many TRBD1 TRBV20-1 CSAQPGQGTAGELFF TGCAGTGCTCAACCGGGACAGGGTACCGCCGGGGAGCTGTTTTTT
TRBJ1-5 many TRBD1 TRBV30 CAWGKGDRLNQPQHF TGTGCCTGGGGGAAAGGGGACAGGCTCAATCAGCCCCAGCATTTT
TRBJ2-1 NA TRBD2 TRBV20-1 CSASEARTSSYNEQFF TGCAGTGCTTCCGAAGCCAGGACTAGCTCCTACAATGAGCAGTTCTTC
TRBJ1-4 many NA TRBV11-2 CASSHRNLNEKLFF TGTGCCAGCAGCCACAGGAACCTTAATGAAAAACTGTTTTTT
TRBJ2-1 NA TRBD1 TRBV7-9 CASSRRDRVQFF TGTGCCAGCAGCCGCCGGGACAGGGTGCAGTTCTTC
TRBJ2-1 NA TRBD2 TRBV7-9 CASSGGGGAGVYNEQFF TGTGCCAGCAGTGGGGGCGGGGGAGCGGGAGTCTACAATGAGCAGTTCTTC
TRBJ2-5 many TRBD1 TRBV12-3/TRBV12-4 CASRRGTGQETQYF TGTGCCAGCAGACGGGGGACAGGCCAAGAGACCCAGTACTTC
TRBJ1-1 many NA TRBV10-1 CASRPDPNTEAFF TGCGCCAGCAGGCCCGACCCGAACACTGAAGCTTTCTTT
TRBJ2-1 many NA TRBV20-1 CSALLRTSGRNNEQFF TGCAGTGCTCTCCTTAGAACGAGCGGCAGAAACAATGAGCAGTTCTTC
TRBJ2-7 many TRBD2 TRBV7-8 CASSRTTSGVTYEQYF TGTGCCAGCAGCCGGACGACTAGCGGAGTAACCTACGAGCAGTACTTC
TRBJ2-7 many TRBD2 TRBV10-3 CATGLAGQGGSYEQYF TGTGCCACAGGACTAGCGGGGCAGGGGGGCTCCTACGAGCAGTACTTC
TRBJ1-4 many NA TRBV28 CASNLSGMENEKLFF TGTGCCAGCAACCTGTCGGGGATGGAGAATGAAAAACTGTTTTTT
TRBJ2-5 many TRBD2 TRBV7-2 CASRYLAAETQYF TGTGCCAGCAGATATCTAGCGGCCGAGACCCAGTACTTC
TRBJ2-7 many TRBD1 TRBV18 CASSPPQGAHEQYF TGTGCCAGCTCACCACCTCAGGGGGCCCACGAGCAGTACTTC